This T cell receptor beta chain was captured in a study of monozygotic twins with inflammatory bowel disease. TCRdb reprocessed the 5' RACE reads and keeps a single row for each CDR3 protein, giving no DNA. Here the sample table reports 420,000 or so distinct CDR3 sequences. This TCR was recovered from a human donor with ulcerative colitis or Crohn's disease, or a healthy co-twin of an affected twin (not recorded which). The sequencing input was blood.

The CDR3 protein is CASSQSGGQNEQFF. The gene calls are TRBV28 and TRBJ2-1; TCRdb picks TRBD2, but there is no DNA to check that call. The CDR3 has 14 amino acids. The germline V gene has CDR1 MDHEN and CDR2 SYDVKM. Variable domain in full (rest from reference TRBV28 and TRBJ2-1): DVKVTQSSRYLVKRTGEKVFLECVQDMDHENMFWYRQDPGLGLRLIYFSYDVKMKEKGDIPEGYSVSREKKERFSLILESASTNQTSMYLCASSQSGGQNEQFFGPGTRLTVL.